This passage covers 27 T cell receptor beta chains from one sample sequenced in a study of regulatory T cells in long-lasting Graves disease. Noted time point: persistent/refractory GD, antithyroid drugs over 5 years with positive TRAb. Generation of the TCR library employed RNA extracted from PBMCs. Relying on iRepertoire HTBI primers and Arm-PCR of CDR3 regions, the team built TCR beta libraries. TCRdb re-called the multiplex PCR reads with MiXCR, one entry per CDR3 protein. Of about 470,000 distinct CDR3 sequences in the sample, under 25% were seen once. The sequencing used peripheral blood mononuclear cells (PBMCs), collected when the disease was refractory, from a patient treated with antithyroid drugs. These receptors were obtained from a female donor with Graves disease.

This clonotype was seen at least ten times. The V gene is TRBV28, the J gene TRBJ2-7; perhaps TRBD1 as D (6 bases). Germline V gene data show CDR1 as MDHEN and CDR2 as SYDVKM. V was trimmed by 6 bases and J by 6 bases, leaving 24 bases between them. The CDR3 spans 16 residues. CDR3 region: CASRVRFRFKGGEQYF. In DNA, the CDR3 is TGTGCCAGCAGGGTACGCTTCCGATTTAAAGGGGGCGAGCAGTACTTC.

This clonotype appeared many times. The chain employs TRBV7-2 and TRBJ2-7; possible D gene TRBD2, 6 bases. This CDR3 has 15 amino acids. CDR1 is SGHTA and CDR2 is FQGNSA in the germline V gene. V shed 2 bases and J shed 3 bases, with 14 bases lying between them. The CDR3 loop is CASSLRWTGDYEQYF. For the CDR3, the DNA is TGTGCCAGCAGCTTACGCTGGACGGGAGACTACGAGCAGTACTTC.

This clonotype appeared a few times. V is TRBV18 and J is TRBJ2-7; D not certain. CDR3 size: 15 residues. Germline V lookup: CDR1 KGHSH, CDR2 LQKENI. Trimming left V 5 bases short and J 0 bases short, with 14 bases between. The CDR3 reads CASSARAWSSYEQYF. CDR3 in DNA: TGTGCCAGCTCAGCCCGGGCCTGGAGCTCCTACGAGCAGTACTTC.

V and J are TRBV7-6 and TRBJ1-1; D not certain. Deletions cut 2 bases from V and 7 bases from J, with 14 bases between. The CDR3 runs 14 residues. Germline lookup yields CDR1 SGHVS and CDR2 FNYEAQ. The CDR3 DNA sequence: TGTGCCAGCAGCTTATTGGGAGAGACACATGAAGCTTTCTTT. Translation gives CASSLLGETHEAFF.

J is TRBJ2-1 and V is TRBV9; 10 positions match TRBD2. Germline loops: CDR1 SGDLS, CDR2 YYNGEE. J lost 6 bases, V lost 4 bases, and 7 bases had no gene match. CDR3 length: 15 amino acids. CDR3 loop: CASSPSGGAVNEQFF. CDR3 in DNA: TGTGCCAGCAGCCCCAGCGGGGGGGCCGTCAATGAGCAGTTCTTC.

The sample holds a few counts of this clonotype. This chain uses TRBV19 with TRBJ1-1; D not certain. Germline V lookup: CDR1 LNHDA, CDR2 SQIVND (reference sequence). Between the trimmed V and J ends, which lost 3 bases and 0 bases, there was a span of 14 bases. CDR3 size: 16 residues. CDR3 protein: CASSIVSRTMNTEAFF. CDR3 sequence (DNA): TGTGCCAGTAGTATCGTCAGCCGGACCATGAACACTGAAGCTTTCTTT.

This clonotype came up a few times. J is TRBJ2-7 and V is TRBV28, with TRBD1 identical over 8 bases. V shed 5 bases, J shed 5 bases, and the junction held 8 bases outside the gene matches. The CDR3 length is 14 residues. Germline loops: CDR1 MDHEN, CDR2 SYDVKM. CDR3 loop: CASSKPGGLHEQYF. DNA for the CDR3: TGTGCCAGCAGTAAGCCAGGGGGCCTCCACGAGCAGTACTTC.

This clonotype was detected ten times or more. This chain uses TRBV28 with TRBJ2-5; 7 positions agree with TRBD2. The CDR3 covers 14 residues. The J segment lost 6 bases and the V segment lost 4 bases, leaving 8 bases of the junction unmatched. Germline V gene sequence: CDR1 MDHEN, CDR2 SYDVKM. The CDR3 protein is CASSSARGGQTQYF. The CDR3 nucleotides are TGTGCCAGCAGTTCGGCGCGCGGGGGTCAGACCCAGTACTTC.

Only a few counts were recorded for this clonotype. The rearrangement uses TRBV5-1 and TRBJ2-2, with D perhaps TRBD1 (7 bases). CDR1 and CDR2 from the germline V gene are SGHRS and YFSETQ. The CDR3 length is 15 residues. V gave up 7 bases and J gave up 4 bases, with 17 bases separating them. The CDR3 sequence is CASWWRDSPTGELFF. The CDR3 coding sequence is TGCGCCAGCTGGTGGAGGGACAGCCCCACCGGGGAGCTGTTTTTT. Together with reference TRBV5-1 and TRBJ2-2, the CDR3 gives the full variable domain: KAGVTQTPRYLIKTRGQQVTLSCSPISGHRSVSWYQQTPGQGLQFLFEYFSETQRNKGNFPGRFSGRQFSNSRSEMNVSTLELGDSALYLCASWWRDSPTGELFFGEGSRLTVL.

The chain carries TRBV5-1 and TRBJ2-7; TRBD1 is a possible D gene (6 bases). The germline V gene has CDR1 SGHRS and CDR2 YFSETQ. V gave up 5 bases and J gave up 3 bases, with 18 bases separating them. CDR3 size: 15 residues. The CDR3 DNA reads TGCGCCAGCAGTCCGGACCCAGGACAGATCTACGAGCAGTACTTC. It encodes CASSPDPGQIYEQYF. The full variable domain, rest sourced from reference TRBV5-1 and TRBJ2-7, is KAGVTQTPRYLIKTRGQQVTLSCSPISGHRSVSWYQQTPGQGLQFLFEYFSETQRNKGNFPGRFSGRQFSNSRSEMNVSTLELGDSALYLCASSPDPGQIYEQYFGPGTRLTVT.

This clonotype is labeled as medium-sized. This rearrangement joins TRBV28 to TRBJ1-2; the D gene is possibly TRBD1 (5 bases). Per germline, CDR1 MDHEN and CDR2 SYDVKM. The CDR3 loop spans 11 amino acids. V was shortened by 7 bases and J by 5 bases, with 8 bases between the two germline ends. Here the CDR3 DNA reads TGTGCCAGCACTACAGGTTATGGCTACACCTTC. This sequence encodes CASTTGYGYTF.

Notes on this clonotype: This may stem from a read error, because a much larger clone lies one nucleotide away. J is TRBJ1-5 and V is TRBV19; possibly TRBD1 for D (6 bases). This CDR3 spans 14 amino acids. V was pared by 3 bases and J by 5 bases, with 11 bases between. Germline V gene data show CDR1 as LNHDA and CDR2 as SQIVND (reference sequence). CDR3 nucleotides: TGTGCCAGTAGTATCCGGGACACCTATCAGCCCCAGCATTTT. The encoded protein is CASSIRDTYQPQHF.

The J gene is TRBJ1-5, the V gene TRBV19; TRBD1 might be the D (5 bases). CDR3 length equals 14 residues. With 5 bases removed from V and 6 bases from J, the gap between germline ends came to 14 bases. Germline V gives CDR1 LNHDA, CDR2 SQIVND (reference sequence). The CDR3 region is CASSWGGSGQPQHF. Here the CDR3 DNA reads TGTGCCAGTAGTTGGGGGGGAAGTGGTCAGCCCCAGCATTTT.

The chain links TRBV5-6 to TRBJ2-7; 7 bases map to TRBD2. After removal of 3 bases from V and 0 bases from J, the junction contained 6 bases not matched to a gene. In germline, CDR1 is SGHDT, CDR2 YYEEEE. The CDR3 is 15 residues long. The CDR3 DNA is TGTGCCAGCAGCTCGGGAGGCAGGAGCTCCTACGAGCAGTACTTC. Its translation: CASSSGGRSSYEQYF.

This clonotype was detected a few times. CDR3 sequence reads: CASSPRTVANEKLFF. CDR3 DNA sequence: TGTGCCAGCTCACCACGGACAGTGGCTAATGAAAAACTGTTTTTT. The J gene is TRBJ1-4, the V gene TRBV18; D might be TRBD1 (6 bases). The germline V gene has CDR1 KGHSH and CDR2 LQKENI. V shed 1 base and J shed 3 bases, with 9 bases lying between them. The CDR3 sequence is 15 residues long.

On this clonotype: Germline is not matched at one junction end, which may reflect a read error. The V gene is TRBV19, the J gene TRBJ2-5; D unclear. Germline CDR1 and CDR2: LNHDA and SQIVND (reference sequence). The CDR3 extends over 13 amino acids. The CDR3 region is CVSSNDLEETQYF. The CDR3, as DNA: TGTGTCAGTAGCAACGATTTAGAAGAGACCCAGTACTTC.

This clonotype was observed a few times. The junction departs from germline at one end; a sequencing error may be responsible. This chain uses TRBV7-9 with TRBJ1-1; D gene unclear. This CDR3 comprises 15 residues. Germline assignment: CDR1 SEHNR and CDR2 FQNEAQ (reference sequence). The CDR3 protein is CASTLLAQSNTEAFF. CDR3 coding DNA: TGTGCCAGCACCTTACTCGCTCAGTCGAACACTGAAGCTTTCTTT.

This clonotype was found many times. The chain is built from TRBV7-9 and TRBJ1-1; D gene uncertain. CDR1 is SEHNR and CDR2 is FQNEAQ in the germline V gene (reference sequence). CDR3 length equals 14 residues. Deletions cut 5 bases from V and 1 base from J, with 11 bases between. CDR3 amino acids: CASSPSPANTEAFF. Here the CDR3 DNA reads TGTGCCAGCAGCCCCAGTCCAGCGAACACTGAAGCTTTCTTT.

This clonotype was found many times. This sequence joins TRBV2 and TRBJ2-2; D possibly corresponds to TRBD1 (6 bases). V was trimmed by 6 bases and J by 4 bases, leaving 15 bases between them. The CDR3 contains 15 residues. From germline, CDR1 is SNHLY and CDR2 FYNNEI. The CDR3 protein is CASRKDSMSTGELFF. CDR3 in DNA: TGTGCCAGCAGGAAGGACAGCATGAGCACCGGGGAGCTGTTTTTT. The full variable domain, rest sourced from reference TRBV2 and TRBJ2-2, is EPEVTQTPSHQVTQMGQEVILRCVPISNHLYFYWYRQILGQKVEFLVSFYNNEISEKSEIFDDQFSVERPDGSNFTLKIRSTKLEDSAMYFCASRKDSMSTGELFFGEGSRLTVL.

The chain combines TRBV7-6 with TRBJ2-2, with a weak D call TRBD2 (5 bases). V was trimmed by 8 bases and J by 5 bases, leaving 15 bases between them. CDR3 length: 14 residues. Germline V gene lookup returns CDR1 SGHVS and CDR2 FNYEAQ. The CDR3 DNA reads as TGTGCCAGCCGCGGGTTCGCCTTAACCGGGGAGCTGTTTTTT. Protein product: CASRGFALTGELFF.

In its sample, this clonotype was seen a few times. The chain couples TRBV29-1 to TRBJ1-1, with 7 positions matching TRBD1. The CDR3 loop spans 16 amino acids. CDR1 is SQVTM, CDR2 ANQGSEA, per germline. Trimming removed 3 bases from V and 1 base from J; junction bases left unmatched: 11. The CDR3 loop is CSVDRSRGGSNTEAFF. CDR3 nucleotide sequence: TGCAGCGTTGATAGATCCCGAGGGGGCTCGAACACTGAAGCTTTCTTT.

This clonotype was detected a few times. The rearrangement joins TRBV5-1 to TRBJ1-4; D is perhaps TRBD1 (5 bases). The CDR3 loop spans 14 amino acids. The germline gives CDR1 SGHRS, CDR2 YFSETQ. The ends were cut back, 4 bases at V and 8 bases at J, with 15 bases in the middle. CDR3 residues: CASSPSLPGEKLFF. The CDR3, as DNA: TGCGCCAGCAGCCCGTCCCTACCAGGGGAAAAACTGTTTTTT.

The V and J genes are TRBV12-3 or TRBV12-4 and TRBJ2-1; 9 bases match TRBD2. J was trimmed by 5 bases and V by 6 bases; bases with no gene match: 8. The CDR3 loop spans 15 amino acids. The CDR3 loop reads CASSRIAGVDNEQFF. CDR3 in DNA: TGTGCCAGCAGCAGAATAGCGGGAGTAGACAATGAGCAGTTCTTC.

This clonotype was detected a few times. The chain uses TRBV20-1 and TRBJ2-1; TRBD2 agrees at 11 bases. This CDR3 has 14 residues. Per the germline V gene, CDR1 is DFQATT and CDR2 is SNEGSKA (reference sequence). Trimming cost V 3 bases and J 3 bases; bases outside gene matches: 1. CDR3 bases: TGCAGTGCTAGGACTAGCGGGGACTACAATGAGCAGTTCTTC. Translating it yields CSARTSGDYNEQFF.

This clonotype was picked up many times. The chain is built from TRBV28 and TRBJ1-4; D gene uncertain. Germline CDR1 and CDR2: MDHEN and SYDVKM. V lost 1 base to trimming and J lost 13 bases, with 13 bases between them. The CDR3 is 13 amino acids. This chain's CDR3 is CASSLYRSGGLFF. The CDR3 DNA reads as TGTGCCAGCAGTTTATACAGATCCGGTGGACTGTTTTTT.

This clonotype was counted ten times or more. The chain employs TRBV28 and TRBJ2-5, with D unclear. Germline V CDR1 and CDR2: MDHEN, SYDVKM. V was trimmed by 4 bases and J by 2 bases, leaving 11 bases between them. The CDR3 is made up of 14 amino acids. The CDR3 reads CASSSPSLQETQYF. The CDR3 nucleotides are TGTGCCAGCAGTTCCCCCTCTCTTCAAGAGACCCAGTACTTC.

CDR3 residues: CASSPVAGVPQETQYF. The CDR3 DNA is TGTGCCAGCAGCCCGGTGGCGGGGGTTCCCCAAGAGACCCAGTACTTC. The chain joins TRBV7-9 to TRBJ2-5, with TRBD2 matching over 7 bases. The CDR3 spans 16 residues. The junction had 10 bases not matched to a gene; V was cut back by 5 bases and J by 1 base. Germline CDR1 reads SEHNR; CDR2 reads FQNEAQ (reference sequence).